The T cell receptor beta chain under discussion was sequenced for a study of beta chain features in type 1 diabetes. V was pared by 4 bases and J by 4 bases, with 7 bases of the junction left unmatched. This CDR3 comprises 16 residues. Germline V gives CDR1 SQVTM, CDR2 ANQGSEA. What was sequenced were expressed TCRB transcripts, since all of the isolated RNA had been reverse transcribed. Sequencing was performed with immunoSEQ multiplex PCR; in TCRdb, only in-frame clones are kept and a portion is missing. Here the sample spans just over 600,000 clones, roughly 15% being singletons. The specimen sequenced was naive CD4+ T cells from blood. The TCR was taken from a man aged 18 to 30 in good health. V is TRBV29-1 and J is TRBJ2-2, with 12 bases aligning to TRBD2. In DNA form, the CDR3 reads TGCAGCGTTGGCCGCGGACTAGCGGGGCCCACCGGGGAGCTGTTTTTT. This codes for CSVGRGLAGPTGELFF.